A single sample gave rise to the 8 T cell receptor beta chains below, sequenced in a study of blood T cell repertoires in COVID-19. Generated by immunoSEQ multiplex PCR, the TCRdb table keeps only in-frame clones and is missing some. The data show over 4,500 clones, roughly 67% seen once. Specimen: peripheral blood. The receptor source for this set is a human donor in a cohort sampled during active COVID-19.

The CDR3 nucleotides read TGCGCCAGCAGCTTGGGCCCCAGGGGCCCCAATCAGCCCCAGCATTTT. It is translated as CASSLGPRGPNQPQHF. The chain uses TRBV5-1 and TRBJ1-5; D is perhaps TRBD1 (6 bases). The CDR3 loop spans 16 amino acids. The V end lost 0 bases, the J end lost 3 bases, and 13 bases lay between the germline ends. The germline V gene has CDR1 SGHRS and CDR2 YFSETQ.

The rearrangement uses TRBV7-3 and TRBJ2-7, with 7 positions matching TRBD1. V trimming: 2 bases; J trimming: 6 bases; junction bases outside the gene matches: 7. Germline V gives CDR1 SGHTA, CDR2 FQGTGA. The CDR3 is made up of 14 amino acids. CDR3 amino acids: CASSLWGQNSEQYF. The DNA for the CDR3 is TGTGCCAGCAGCTTATGGGGACAGAACTCCGAGCAGTACTTC. Full variable domain (outside the CDR3, taken from reference TRBV7-3 and TRBJ2-7): GAGVSQTPSNKVTEKGKYVELRCDPISGHTALYWYRQSLGQGPEFLIYFQGTGAADDSGLPNDRFFAVRPEGSVSTLKIQRTERGDSAVYLCASSLWGQNSEQYFGPGTRLTVT.

This chain connects TRBV9 to TRBJ1-2; no definite D call. The germline CDR1 and CDR2 sequences are SGDLS and YYNGEE. The CDR3 sequence is 14 residues long. V dropped 2 bases and J dropped 4 bases, with 12 bases sitting between them. The CDR3 here is CASSVSARPYGYTF. CDR3 DNA: TGTGCCAGCAGCGTCTCGGCGAGGCCCTATGGCTACACCTTC. The whole variable domain, remainder taken from reference TRBV9 and TRBJ1-2, is DSGVTQTPKHLITATGQRVTLRCSPRSGDLSVYWYQQSLDQGLQFLIQYYNGEERAKGNILERFSAQQFPDLHSELNLSSLELGDSALYFCASSVSARPYGYTFGSGTRLTVV.

The chain employs TRBV11-2 and TRBJ1-2, with TRBD1 matching over 11 bases. This CDR3 has 16 amino acids. V trimming: 7 bases; J trimming: 4 bases; junction bases outside the gene matches: 11. CDR1 is SGHAT, CDR2 FQNNGV, per germline. The CDR3 DNA sequence: TGTGCCAGCAACTACCGGGACAGGGGGATGGGCTATGGCTACACCTTC. Its translation is CASNYRDRGMGYGYTF.

This rearrangement joins TRBV12-3 or TRBV12-4 to TRBJ1-1; D is possibly TRBD1 (5 bases). V dropped 7 bases and J dropped 1 base, with 10 bases sitting between them. CDR3 length equals 13 residues. CDR3 sequence reads: CASTLRGNTEAFF. The CDR3 coding sequence is TGTGCCAGCACCCTAAGGGGGAACACTGAAGCTTTCTTT.

The chain carries TRBV6-5 and TRBJ2-5; 9 bases agree with TRBD1. CDR3 length: 15 residues. Germline V gives CDR1 MNHEY, CDR2 SVGAGI. Trimming cost V 6 bases and J 2 bases; bases outside gene matches: 7. The CDR3 loop reads CASRGGTGSQETQYF. Here the CDR3 DNA reads TGTGCCAGCAGGGGGGGGACAGGGTCACAAGAGACCCAGTACTTC.

The chain joins TRBV4-1 to TRBJ2-2, with unresolved D. CDR3 length equals 14 residues. V was trimmed by 1 base and J by 8 bases, leaving 11 bases between them. Germline V lookup: CDR1 MGHRA, CDR2 YSYEKL. The CDR3 protein is CASSQGPAPGELFF. The CDR3, as DNA: TGCGCCAGCAGCCAAGGCCCAGCGCCTGGGGAGCTGTTTTTT.

The chain uses TRBV6-6 and TRBJ2-1; the D gene is possibly TRBD2 (7 bases). The CDR3 loop spans 15 amino acids. V was shortened by 7 bases and J by 3 bases, with 16 bases between the two germline ends. Germline V gives CDR1 MNHNY, CDR2 SVGAGI (reference sequence). The CDR3 DNA follows: TGTGCCAGCACCCGGACTAGGGGGGACTACAATGAGCAGTTCTTC. Its translation: CASTRTRGDYNEQFF.